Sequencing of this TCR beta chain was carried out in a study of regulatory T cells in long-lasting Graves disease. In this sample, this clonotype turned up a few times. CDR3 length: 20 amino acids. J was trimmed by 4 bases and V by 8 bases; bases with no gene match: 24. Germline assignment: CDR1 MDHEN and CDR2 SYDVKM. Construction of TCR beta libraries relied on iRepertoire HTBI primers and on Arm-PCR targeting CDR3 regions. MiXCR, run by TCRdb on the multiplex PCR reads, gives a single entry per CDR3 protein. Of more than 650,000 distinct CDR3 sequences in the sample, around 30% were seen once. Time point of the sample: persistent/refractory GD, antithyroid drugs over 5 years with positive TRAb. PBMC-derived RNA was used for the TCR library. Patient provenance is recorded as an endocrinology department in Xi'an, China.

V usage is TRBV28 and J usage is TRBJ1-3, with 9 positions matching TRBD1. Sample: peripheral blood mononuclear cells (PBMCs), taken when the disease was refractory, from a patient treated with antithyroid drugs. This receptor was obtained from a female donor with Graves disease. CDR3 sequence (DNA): TGTGCCAGCGTGGACAGGGGCCGTGCTAGAGGACGATCGAAGGGAAACACCATATATTTT. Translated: CASVDRGRARGRSKGNTIYF. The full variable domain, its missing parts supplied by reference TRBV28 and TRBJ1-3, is DVKVTQSSRYLVKRTGEKVFLECVQDMDHENMFWYRQDPGLGLRLIYFSYDVKMKEKGDIPEGYSVSREKKERFSLILESASTNQTSMYLCASVDRGRARGRSKGNTIYFGEGSWLTVV.